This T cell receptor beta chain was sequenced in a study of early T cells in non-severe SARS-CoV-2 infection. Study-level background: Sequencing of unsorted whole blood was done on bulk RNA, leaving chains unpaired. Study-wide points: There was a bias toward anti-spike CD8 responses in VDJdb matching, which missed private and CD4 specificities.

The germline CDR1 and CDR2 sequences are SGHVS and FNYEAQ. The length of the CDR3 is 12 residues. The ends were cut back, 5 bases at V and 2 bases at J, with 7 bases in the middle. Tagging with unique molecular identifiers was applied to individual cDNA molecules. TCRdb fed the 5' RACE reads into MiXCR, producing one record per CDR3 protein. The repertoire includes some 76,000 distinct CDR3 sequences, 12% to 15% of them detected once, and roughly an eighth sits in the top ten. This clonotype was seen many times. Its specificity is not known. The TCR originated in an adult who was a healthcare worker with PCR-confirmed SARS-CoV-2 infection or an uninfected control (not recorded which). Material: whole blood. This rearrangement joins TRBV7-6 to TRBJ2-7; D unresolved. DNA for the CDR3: TGTGCCAGCAGCCTCGCAACCTACGAGCAGTACTTC. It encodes CASSLATYEQYF.